These 27 T cell receptor beta chains share one sample of origin, sequenced in a study of human T cells and chemical hapten exposure. A single record per CDR3 protein comes from TCRdb applying MiXCR to the RACE reads. Here the sample spans tens of thousands of distinct CDR3 sequences, 10% being singletons. The time point: patch test 2, 6 weeks after DPC sensitization. Treatment described: therapeutic diphenylcyclopropenone sensitization with weekly scalp DPC. Source: whole blood, taken in connection with sensitization to the hapten diphenylcyclopropenone (DPC). These receptors were taken from a woman between 50 and 59 years old with alopecia areata. Some clones in this sample may be carry-over from other donors' samples.

This clonotype was detected only a few times. V and J are TRBV5-5 and TRBJ1-4; 10 positions match TRBD1. V was pared by 5 bases and J by 8 bases, with 6 bases of the junction left unmatched. From germline, CDR1 is SGHKS and CDR2 YYEKEE (reference sequence). This CDR3 has 14 amino acids. CDR3 sequence: CASRSGTGAEKLFF. The DNA of the CDR3 is TGTGCCAGCAGATCCGGGACAGGGGCCGAAAAACTGTTTTTT.

This rearrangement joins TRBV7-2 to TRBJ2-6, with TRBD1 matching over 7 bases. V lost 0 bases to trimming and J lost 0 bases; unmatched junction nucleotides: 5. The CDR3 runs to 18 residues. CDR1 SGHTA and CDR2 FQGNSA come from the germline V gene. CDR3 DNA: TGTGCCAGCAGCTTAGCAGGGACAGCAATCTCTGGGGCCAACGTCCTGACTTTC. It is translated as CASSLAGTAISGANVLTF.

The V call is TRBV19, the J call TRBJ2-7; TRBD1 matches 7 bases. Germline lookup yields CDR1 LNHDA and CDR2 SQIVND (reference sequence). V trimming: 11 bases; J trimming: 2 bases; junction bases outside the gene matches: 3. The CDR3 runs to 11 residues. Here the CDR3 reads CAGDRAYEQYF. In DNA form, the CDR3 reads TGTGCCGGAGACAGGGCCTACGAGCAGTACTTC.

In its sample, this clonotype was seen a few times. J is TRBJ2-7 and V is TRBV7-6, with D unresolved. The CDR3 is 15 residues long. V gave up 1 base and J gave up 8 bases, with 18 bases separating them. Germline V gene sequence: CDR1 SGHVS, CDR2 FNYEAQ. CDR3 bases: TGTGCCAGCAGCTTAGTAGCAGGCCAGGCCAGGCAGCAGTACTTC. Residues: CASSLVAGQARQQYF.

In its sample, this clonotype was seen many times. This chain uses TRBV4-1 with TRBJ1-2, with no clear D. Germline CDR1 is MGHRA and CDR2 is YSYEKL. The V end was cut by 0 bases, the J end by 6 bases, with 11 bases between. There are 14 residues in the CDR3. The chain's CDR3 is CASSQDSGRDGYTF. The CDR3 region has the DNA TGCGCCAGCAGCCAAGATTCCGGGAGGGATGGCTACACCTTC.

The V gene is TRBV19, the J gene TRBJ2-7, with D perhaps TRBD1 (6 bases). Germline CDR1 and CDR2: LNHDA and SQIVND (reference sequence). The CDR3 spans 14 residues. Trimming took off 6 bases at V and 4 bases at J, with 16 bases between the two ends. CDR3 nucleotide sequence: TGTGCCAGTAGCGACAGGCCTACCGGGTACGAGCAGTACTTC. This encodes CASSDRPTGYEQYF.

In this sample, this clonotype turned up many times. The chain joins TRBV7-8 to TRBJ2-2; TRBD2 agrees at 9 bases. From germline, CDR1 is SGHVS and CDR2 FQNEAQ. The trim removed 1 base at V and 3 bases at J, leaving 12 bases unmatched. This CDR3 is 19 amino acids long. The CDR3 loop reads CASSLGGGWTSEYTGELFF. In DNA, the CDR3 is TGTGCCAGCAGCTTAGGAGGAGGGTGGACTAGCGAGTACACCGGGGAGCTGTTTTTT.

The rearrangement links TRBV20-1 to TRBJ1-5; D not certain. V gave up 2 bases and J gave up 0 bases, with 2 bases separating them. Germline-derived CDR1 and CDR2 are DFQATT and SNEGSKA (reference sequence). This CDR3 spans 12 amino acids. CDR3 DNA sequence: TGCAGTGCTAGAAGTAGCAATCAGCCCCAGCATTTT. Its protein is CSARSSNQPQHF.

This clonotype was seen only a few times. The chain combines TRBV11-2 with TRBJ2-1; D is perhaps TRBD1 or TRBD2 (5 bases each). Germline CDR1 reads SGHAT; CDR2 reads FQNNGV. This CDR3 spans 15 amino acids. V lost 5 bases to trimming and J lost 8 bases, with 19 bases between them. The CDR3 sequence is CASSPGTITMDEQFF. CDR3 DNA: TGTGCCAGCAGCCCAGGGACCATCACGATGGATGAGCAGTTCTTC. Full variable domain (rest looked up from reference TRBV11-2 and TRBJ2-1): EAGVAQSPRYKIIEKRQSVAFWCNPISGHATLYWYQQILGQGPKLLIQFQNNGVVDDSQLPKDRFSAERLKGVDSTLKIQPAKLEDSAVYLCASSPGTITMDEQFFGPGTRLTVL.

The chain employs TRBV10-3 and TRBJ1-2, with D perhaps TRBD1 (6 bases). V gave up 6 bases and J gave up 5 bases, with 16 bases separating them. This CDR3 is 14 amino acids long. The V gene's germline CDR1 is ENHRY and CDR2 SYGVKD. CDR3 coding DNA: TGTGCCATCAGGGACAGTAATGGTCGGTATGGCTACACCTTC. This translates into CAIRDSNGRYGYTF.

This clonotype was detected ten times or more. The chain uses TRBV19 and TRBJ1-2; D remains unclear. V was clipped by 7 bases and J by 4 bases, with 10 bases between them. This CDR3 is 12 amino acids long. Per germline, CDR1 LNHDA and CDR2 SQIVND (reference sequence). CDR3 nucleotides: TGTGCCAGTACCTCGGACCTCTATGGCTACACCTTC. Translated: CASTSDLYGYTF. The variable domain in full, with the rest retrieved from reference TRBV19 and TRBJ1-2, is DGGITQSPKYLFRKEGQNVTLSCEQNLNHDAMYWYRQDPGQGLRLIYYSQIVNDFQKGDIAEGYSVSREKKESFPLTVTSAQKNPTAFYLCASTSDLYGYTFGSGTRLTVV.

This clonotype was seen many times. The rearrangement joins TRBV2 to TRBJ2-7, with D perhaps matching TRBD2 (6 bases). The CDR3 length is 13 residues. In germline, CDR1 is SNHLY, CDR2 FYNNEI. Trimming took 3 bases from V and 6 from J, leaving 12 bases between them. DNA for the CDR3: TGTGCCAGCAGTGATTGGAGGGCTGCCGAGCAGTACTTC. Translated, it gives CASSDWRAAEQYF.

This chain uses TRBV19 with TRBJ1-2; 11 bases match TRBD1. The CDR3 length is 17 residues. Per the germline V gene, CDR1 is LNHDA and CDR2 is SQIVND (reference sequence). Trimming at V came to 4 bases and at J to 4 bases, leaving 11 bases not matched to a gene. CDR3 in amino acids: CASSNALGQGALYGYTF. The CDR3 DNA reads TGTGCCAGTAGTAACGCCTTAGGACAGGGGGCCCTCTATGGCTACACCTTC. Complete variable domain (other parts from reference TRBV19 and TRBJ1-2): DGGITQSPKYLFRKEGQNVTLSCEQNLNHDAMYWYRQDPGQGLRLIYYSQIVNDFQKGDIAEGYSVSREKKESFPLTVTSAQKNPTAFYLCASSNALGQGALYGYTFGSGTRLTVV.

This clonotype was counted between two and nine times. The rearrangement links TRBV20-1 to TRBJ1-1, with D unclear. The CDR3 is made up of 12 amino acids. The germline gives CDR1 DFQATT, CDR2 SNEGSKA (reference sequence). Trimming shortened V by 6 bases and J by 5 bases, and 13 bases separated the two germline ends. This chain's CDR3 is CSATDLGTEAFF. The DNA of the CDR3 is TGCAGTGCCACGGACCTGGGGACTGAAGCTTTCTTT.

The V and J genes are TRBV29-1 and TRBJ2-3, with a tentative D call TRBD1 (6 bases). The CDR3 runs to 14 residues. Germline V gene sequence: CDR1 SQVTM, CDR2 ANQGSEA. The V and J ends lost 7 bases and 1 base respectively, with 15 bases between them. The DNA of the CDR3 is TGCAGCGGATCCTACACAGGGCGCACAGATACGCAGTATTTT. It translates to CSGSYTGRTDTQYF.

This clonotype was counted ten times or more. The J gene is TRBJ2-7, the V gene TRBV7-2; 9 nucleotides agree with TRBD1. Unmatched junction bases numbered 10, after V lost 6 bases and J lost 4 bases. CDR3 size: 15 residues. Germline V gene lookup returns CDR1 SGHTA and CDR2 FQGNSA. The CDR3 here is CASSTSGTGIYEQYF. The CDR3 nucleotides read TGTGCCAGCAGTACCTCCGGGACAGGGATATACGAGCAGTACTTC.

The rearrangement uses TRBV29-1 and TRBJ2-3, with D unresolved. Germline values: CDR1 SQVTM, CDR2 ANQGSEA. The CDR3 spans 12 residues. The ends were cut back, 5 bases at V and 1 base at J, with 7 bases in the middle. CDR3: CSVLVGTDTQYF. The CDR3 bases are TGCAGCGTTCTCGTCGGCACAGATACGCAGTATTTT.

There are many counts of this clonotype. The J gene is TRBJ2-2, the V gene TRBV30; perhaps TRBD2 as D (5 bases). Germline-derived CDR1 and CDR2 are GTSNPN and SVGIG (reference sequence). The CDR3 is 16 amino acids. Trimming stripped 1 base from V and 1 base from J, with 13 bases between. CDR3: CAWSGIGGGNTGELFF. As DNA, the CDR3 is TGTGCCTGGAGTGGGATAGGAGGAGGGAACACCGGGGAGCTGTTTTTT. Filled out from reference TRBV30 and TRBJ2-2, the complete variable domain reads SQTIHQWPATLVQPVGSPLSLECTVEGTSNPNLYWYRQAAGRGLQLLFYSVGIGQISSEVPQNLSASRPQDRQFILSSKKLLLSDSGFYLCAWSGIGGGNTGELFFGEGSRLTVL.

This clonotype was detected many times. V gene TRBV20-1 combines with J gene TRBJ2-1; TRBD2 matches at 8 bases. Germline CDR1 and CDR2: DFQATT and SNEGSKA (reference sequence). V was pared by 3 bases and J by 2 bases, with 3 bases of the junction left unmatched. CDR3 size: 14 residues. In nucleotides, the CDR3 is TGCAGTGCTAGCGGGAGGGGTACCTACAATGAGCAGTTCTTC. Protein sequence: CSASGRGTYNEQFF.

This clonotype has only a few counts. The V and J genes are TRBV30 and TRBJ2-3; D gene unclear. Germline V CDR1 and CDR2: GTSNPN, SVGIG (reference sequence). V dropped 2 bases and J dropped 2 bases, with 8 bases sitting between them. The CDR3 is made up of 13 amino acids. As DNA, the CDR3 is TGTGCCTGGAGTTTGCCTAACACAGATACGCAGTATTTT. Protein: CAWSLPNTDTQYF.

This clonotype was seen more than once but under ten times. The chain has TRBV29-1 and TRBJ2-3, with D uncertain. Per germline, CDR1 SQVTM and CDR2 ANQGSEA. The CDR3 is 13 residues long. V lost 5 bases and J lost 6, with 15 bases in between. The CDR3 nucleotides read TGCAGCGTTTACGAAGGGTACGGGGATACGCAGTATTTT. Amino acid sequence: CSVYEGYGDTQYF.

This clonotype was found many times. The chain carries TRBV20-1 and TRBJ2-1; 10 bases fit TRBD2. With V trimmed by 5 bases and J by 8 bases, 9 bases remained unmatched. The germline CDR1 and CDR2 sequences are DFQATT and SNEGSKA (reference sequence). This CDR3 contains 14 residues. The CDR3 DNA sequence: TGCAGTGCTGGTCTTCTAGCGGGAGTTTATGAGCAGTTCTTC. Translated: CSAGLLAGVYEQFF.

This clonotype appeared many times. The chain joins TRBV7-9 to TRBJ2-4; a weak D match, TRBD2 (5 bases). Trimming removed 1 base from V and 6 bases from J, with 10 bases in between. Looked up from germline, CDR1 is SEHNR and CDR2 is FQNEAQ (reference sequence). The CDR3 extends over 14 amino acids. The chain's CDR3 is CASSLGTEGNIQYF. CDR3 coding DNA: TGTGCCAGCAGCTTAGGGACTGAGGGAAACATTCAGTACTTC.

This clonotype appeared many times. The chain is built from TRBV7-2 and TRBJ2-7; the match to TRBD1 covers 7 bases. CDR3 length equals 15 residues. J was trimmed by 2 bases and V by 0 bases; bases with no gene match: 4. Germline V lookup: CDR1 SGHTA, CDR2 FQGNSA. CDR3 in DNA: TGTGCCAGCAGCTTAGCCCTGACAGGGCCCTACGAGCAGTACTTC. Translated: CASSLALTGPYEQYF.

This clonotype was recorded many times. The chain uses TRBV27 and TRBJ2-7; 9 bases map to TRBD2. CDR1 MNHEY and CDR2 SMNVEV come from the germline V gene (reference sequence). This CDR3 is built from 14 residues. V lost 2 bases, J lost 2 bases, and 1 base stayed unmatched. The CDR3 reads CASSLRGRAYEQYF. The DNA of the CDR3 is TGTGCCAGCAGTTTACGCGGGAGGGCCTACGAGCAGTACTTC.

This clonotype has a handful of counts. This sequence joins TRBV9 and TRBJ2-7, with 7 bases fitting TRBD2. The CDR3 length is 14 residues. Germline-derived CDR1 and CDR2 are SGDLS and YYNGEE. V was clipped by 7 bases and J by 1 base; unmatched bases: 8. The CDR3 spells CASGGDGPSYEQYF. The DNA for the CDR3 is TGTGCCAGCGGGGGGGACGGACCTTCCTACGAGCAGTACTTC. The full variable domain, its missing parts supplied by reference TRBV9 and TRBJ2-7, is DSGVTQTPKHLITATGQRVTLRCSPRSGDLSVYWYQQSLDQGLQFLIQYYNGEERAKGNILERFSAQQFPDLHSELNLSSLELGDSALYFCASGGDGPSYEQYFGPGTRLTVT.

This clonotype was counted at least ten times. The chain combines TRBV5-8 with TRBJ2-1, with 9 bases matching TRBD2. The germline V gene encodes CDR1 SGHTS and CDR2 YDEGEE. J lost 8 bases, V lost 2 bases, and 5 bases had no gene match. There are 14 residues in the CDR3. CDR3 sequence (DNA): TGTGCCAGCAGCTTAGTAGCGGGAGTGGATGAGCAGTTCTTC. This codes for CASSLVAGVDEQFF.